A selection of T cell receptor beta chains follows, all from one sample in a study of blood T cell repertoires in COVID-19. Some clones are missing from TCRdb's copy, which holds only in-frame ones; the method was immunoSEQ multiplex PCR. This table has under 150,000 clones, around 82% appearing once. Input material: peripheral blood. These receptors came from a man aged 55 to 70 with acute or convalescent COVID-19. Each CDR3 is given with its conserved first and last residue. Fields, in order: J gene, clone size, V gene, D gene, CDR3 length, CDR3 DNA, CDR3 protein. The D gene is left open where the match is weak. Where a row states a size, it is once, few, many or the class of an expanded clone; other rows omit it.

>TRBJ1-5|-|TRBV23-1|-|16
TGCGCCAGCAGTCGAACCCACGCGGGTAGCAATCAGCCCCAGCATTTT
CASSRTHAGSNQPQHF
>TRBJ1-4|once|TRBV5-5|-|15
TGTGCCAGCAGTCACCTGAGGGCACTTAATGAAAAACTGTTTTTT
CASSHLRALNEKLFF
>TRBJ2-3|-|TRBV7-9|TRBD2|18
TGTGCCAGCAGCCCCGGAACTAGCGGGCGGACACGGGGAGATACGCAGTATTTT
CASSPGTSGRTRGDTQYF
>TRBJ1-1|-|TRBV19|-|15
TGTGCCAGTAGTATAGACCCCGGGAGGGAAGAGAGAGCTTTCTTT
CASSIDPGREERAFF
>TRBJ2-1|-|TRBV6-4|-|15
TGTGCCAGCAGTGACGAGATTTTCGCGCCGGGTGAGCAGTTCTTC
CASSDEIFAPGEQFF
>TRBJ2-1|-|TRBV27|TRBD2|16
TGTGCCAGCAGTCTTACTAGCGGGAGCTACTACAATGAGCAGTTCTTC
CASSLTSGSYYNEQFF
>TRBJ1-2|-|TRBV25-1|-|13
TGTGCCAGCAGTCTCGCAGGCAACTATGGCTACACCTTC
CASSLAGNYGYTF
>TRBJ2-1|-|TRBV4-1|-|15
TGCGCCAGCAGCCTCTCCGGGGGGCTTTACAATGAGCAGTTCTTC
CASSLSGGLYNEQFF
>TRBJ2-3|few|TRBV10-3|TRBD1|15
TGTGCCATCAGTGGTTACGAGAACAGGGGTAGCACGCAGTATTTT
CAISGYENRGSTQYF
>TRBJ2-7|few|TRBV6-6|-|11
TGTGCCAGCAGCCTTACGGGGGAGCAGTACTTC
CASSLTGEQYF